A single sample is the source of the 14 T cell receptor beta chains below, sequenced in a study of T cell changes during pregnancy in multiple sclerosis. Clones were sequenced by immunoSEQ multiplex PCR, and TCRdb holds only the in-frame ones, with some missing. The table shows some 46,000 clones, with around 94% occurring only once. Sequencing input: peripheral blood. Receptors were obtained from a female donor with multiple sclerosis, enrolled in a pregnancy study.

V and J are TRBV5-6 and TRBJ2-3, with D possibly matching TRBD1 (5 bases). Germline assignment: CDR1 SGHDT and CDR2 YYEEEE. The germline V and J ends were trimmed by 2 bases and 3 bases, with 10 bases remaining between them. This CDR3 has 14 residues. Here the CDR3 DNA reads TGTGCCAGCAGCTTTTGGGGCATGACAGATACGCAGTATTTT. Protein product: CASSFWGMTDTQYF.

The chain is built from TRBV4-1 and TRBJ1-2; D gene unclear. This CDR3 spans 14 amino acids. V was trimmed by 0 bases and J by 4 bases, leaving 9 bases between them. Germline CDR1 and CDR2: MGHRA and YSYEKL. CDR3 residues: CASSQDPLGYGYTF. DNA of the CDR3: TGCGCCAGCAGCCAAGATCCCCTGGGCTATGGCTACACCTTC.

This clone has only one observation. This chain uses TRBV7-9 with TRBJ2-2; D unclear. The length of the CDR3 is 13 residues. Per the germline V gene, CDR1 is SEHNR and CDR2 is FQNEAQ (reference sequence). V was clipped by 4 bases and J by 6 bases, with 9 bases between them. CDR3 DNA sequence: TGTGCCAGCAGCTATATGGTACCCGGGGAGCTGTTTTTT. Its translation: CASSYMVPGELFF. Full variable domain (missing parts from reference TRBV7-9 and TRBJ2-2): DTGVSQNPRHKITKRGQNVTFRCDPISEHNRLYWYRQTLGQGPEFLTYFQNEAQLEKSRLLSDRFSAERPKGSFSTLEIQRTEQGDSAMYLCASSYMVPGELFFGEGSRLTVL.

The genes are TRBV5-1 and TRBJ1-1, with unresolved D. The CDR3 covers 14 residues. Between the trimmed V and J ends, which lost 0 bases and 4 bases, there was a span of 10 bases. In germline, CDR1 is SGHRS, CDR2 YFSETQ. The CDR3 DNA reads as TGCGCCAGCAGCTTGGCTGGGCAGCTCACTGAAGCTTTCTTT. Its translation: CASSLAGQLTEAFF.

The genes are TRBV11-2 and TRBJ2-5; 11 nucleotides agree with TRBD2. CDR1 SGHAT and CDR2 FQNNGV come from the germline V gene. The length of the CDR3 is 16 residues. V shed 1 base and J 3 bases; nucleotides not matched to a gene: 4. Written as DNA, the CDR3 is TGTGCCAGCAGCTTAGGAACTAGCGGGAGAGAAGAGACCCAGTACTTC. Protein product: CASSLGTSGREETQYF. Full variable domain (rest looked up from reference TRBV11-2 and TRBJ2-5): EAGVAQSPRYKIIEKRQSVAFWCNPISGHATLYWYQQILGQGPKLLIQFQNNGVVDDSQLPKDRFSAERLKGVDSTLKIQPAKLEDSAVYLCASSLGTSGREETQYFGPGTRLLVL.

In DNA, the CDR3 is TGTGCCAGCTCACCACGGGAAGCGGGTGCTTCCTACGAGCAGTACTTC. This codes for CASSPREAGASYEQYF. V and J are TRBV18 and TRBJ2-7, with D possibly being TRBD2 (6 bases). This CDR3 has 16 amino acids. The V and J ends lost 1 base and 1 base respectively, with 14 bases between them. CDR1 is KGHSH, CDR2 LQKENI, per germline.

This sequence joins TRBV4-1 and TRBJ2-6, with D uncertain. The V end was cut by 7 bases, the J end by 0 bases, with 10 bases between. In germline, CDR1 is MGHRA, CDR2 YSYEKL. The CDR3 extends over 15 amino acids. The CDR3 sequence: CASILDHSGANVLTF. CDR3 nucleotides: TGCGCCAGCATCCTGGATCACTCTGGGGCCAACGTCCTGACTTTC.

The chain carries TRBV30 and TRBJ2-2; 8 positions match TRBD1. CDR3 length equals 15 residues. The germline CDR1 and CDR2 sequences are GTSNPN and SVGIG (reference sequence). J was trimmed by 5 bases and V by 0 bases; bases with no gene match: 5. The DNA for the CDR3 is TGTGCCTGGAGTGTAGGACAGGGAAGGACCGGGGAGCTGTTTTTT. Its protein product is CAWSVGQGRTGELFF. Using reference TRBV30 and TRBJ2-2 for the parts outside the CDR3, the full variable domain is SQTIHQWPATLVQPVGSPLSLECTVEGTSNPNLYWYRQAAGRGLQLLFYSVGIGQISSEVPQNLSASRPQDRQFILSSKKLLLSDSGFYLCAWSVGQGRTGELFFGEGSRLTVL.

The gene calls are TRBV4-1 and TRBJ2-7; 10 bases agree with TRBD2. The CDR3 consists of 15 residues. The V gene end was trimmed by 1 base and the J gene end by 2 bases; junction bases not matched to a gene: 2. Germline V gene data show CDR1 as MGHRA and CDR2 as YSYEKL. CDR3: CASSQGTSGTYEQYF. The CDR3 DNA sequence: TGCGCCAGCAGCCAAGGGACTAGCGGTACCTACGAGCAGTACTTC.

V usage is TRBV19 and J usage is TRBJ1-2; D gene unclear. The V gene's germline CDR1 is LNHDA and CDR2 SQIVND (reference sequence). Trimming pared 3 bases from V and 6 bases from J, leaving 8 bases between. The CDR3 covers 12 residues. CDR3 DNA: TGTGCCAGTAGTATCGCCTCCGATGGCTACACCTTC. Translated: CASSIASDGYTF.

The genes are TRBV5-6 and TRBJ2-3; 9 nucleotides line up with TRBD2. The CDR3 length is 14 residues. The germline V gene encodes CDR1 SGHDT and CDR2 YYEEEE. V trimming: 5 bases; J trimming: 3 bases; junction bases outside the gene matches: 4. CDR3 loop: CASRDSGRTDTQYF. In DNA, the CDR3 is TGTGCCAGCAGGGATAGCGGGAGAACAGATACGCAGTATTTT.

The chain couples TRBV25-1 to TRBJ2-1; possibly TRBD1 for D (6 bases). This CDR3 contains 15 residues. Trimming removed 2 bases at V and 4 bases at J, with 12 bases between. Germline V gene sequence: CDR1 MGHDK, CDR2 SYGVNS. In DNA form, the CDR3 reads TGTGCCAGCAGTGAAACCAGACAGGTATACAATGAGCAGTTCTTC. This gives the protein CASSETRQVYNEQFF.

The V gene is TRBV7-3, the J gene TRBJ2-3; no reliable D call. This CDR3 contains 14 residues. With 2 bases removed from V and 6 bases from J, the gap between germline ends came to 12 bases. Germline CDR1 and CDR2: SGHTA and FQGTGA. CDR3 DNA: TGTGCCAGCAGCTTAGGGTTGCCGTCGGATACGCAGTATTTT. The encoded protein is CASSLGLPSDTQYF.

This clone was found once. The chain combines TRBV28 with TRBJ2-6, with TRBD1 matching 11 bases. The CDR3 is made up of 19 amino acids. The germline CDR1 and CDR2 sequences are MDHEN and SYDVKM. V trimming: 4 bases; J trimming: 0 bases; junction bases outside the gene matches: 8. In DNA, the CDR3 is TGTGCCAGCAGTTCCTGGACAGGGGGCCCCCTCTCTGGGGCCAACGTCCTGACTTTC. It yields the protein CASSSWTGGPLSGANVLTF.